These T cell receptor beta chains were read from a single sample in a study of cytomegalovirus exposure and HLA in healthy donors. Assay used: immunoSEQ multiplex PCR; TCRdb lists only in-frame clones, some missing. The table records about 90,000 clones, approximately 69% of them present only once. The specimen was PBMCs. Receptors were obtained from a woman in her fifties or sixties in good health and CMV-seropositive. Each CDR3 is given with its conserved first and last residue. D genes are given only for firm matches. Rows give clone size only sometimes, using once, few, many, or a class for an expanded clone.

j_gene: TRBJ2-7; v_gene: TRBV5-6; d_gene: .; abundance: .; CDR3nt: TGTGCCAGCAGCTTGGCCTTGAGGTTCTACGAGCAGTACTTC; CDR3aa: CASSLALRFYEQYF
j_gene: TRBJ1-1; v_gene: TRBV5-4; d_gene: TRBD1; abundance: few; CDR3nt: TGTGCCAGCAGGCAAGCAGGGGGGCCCATGAACACTGAAGCTTTCTTT; CDR3aa: CASRQAGGPMNTEAFF
j_gene: TRBJ2-3; v_gene: TRBV7-3; d_gene: TRBD1; abundance: once; CDR3nt: TGTGCCAGCAGCTCCCCGGGACAGAGCACAGATACGCAGTATTTT; CDR3aa: CASSSPGQSTDTQYF
j_gene: TRBJ2-1; v_gene: TRBV4-3; d_gene: .; abundance: .; CDR3nt: TGCGCCAGCAGCCAAGAACAACTAGTCGGCAATGAGCAGTTCTTC; CDR3aa: CASSQEQLVGNEQFF
j_gene: TRBJ1-4; v_gene: TRBV19; d_gene: TRBD1; abundance: .; CDR3nt: TGTGCCAGTAGGACCGACAGGGGGCGGACTAATGAAAAACTGTTTTTT; CDR3aa: CASRTDRGRTNEKLFF
j_gene: TRBJ2-7; v_gene: TRBV29-1; d_gene: .; abundance: .; CDR3nt: TGCAGCGCCTTTGACAGGAACTACGAGCAGTACTTC; CDR3aa: CSAFDRNYEQYF
j_gene: TRBJ2-7; v_gene: TRBV19; d_gene: .; abundance: .; CDR3nt: TGTGCCAGTAGTATAGCCGGGACAAACTACGAGCAGTACTTC; CDR3aa: CASSIAGTNYEQYF
j_gene: TRBJ1-1; v_gene: TRBV6-1; d_gene: .; abundance: .; CDR3nt: TGTGCCAGCAGTGAAGTCGGGGGCACTGAAGCTTTCTTT; CDR3aa: CASSEVGGTEAFF
j_gene: TRBJ1-6; v_gene: TRBV28; d_gene: TRBD1; abundance: .; CDR3nt: TGTGCCAGCGGACAGGGGGCTGCACAAAATAATTCACCCCTCCACTTT; CDR3aa: CASGQGAAQNNSPLHF
j_gene: TRBJ1-2; v_gene: TRBV6-5; d_gene: .; abundance: .; CDR3nt: TGTGCCAGCAGTTACGTGGGGGGCTATGGCTACACCTTC; CDR3aa: CASSYVGGYGYTF
j_gene: TRBJ1-2; v_gene: TRBV28; d_gene: TRBD1; abundance: .; CDR3nt: TGTGCCAGCAGTTTACCAACAGGGGGCGCTCTTGGCTACACCTTC; CDR3aa: CASSLPTGGALGYTF
j_gene: TRBJ2-1; v_gene: TRBV7-9; d_gene: TRBD2; abundance: few; CDR3nt: TGTGCCAGCAGCTCTCTGAGCGGGGGGGCTCCCAATGAGCAGTTCTTC; CDR3aa: CASSSLSGGAPNEQFF
j_gene: TRBJ2-7; v_gene: TRBV5-4; d_gene: .; abundance: .; CDR3nt: TGTGCCAGCAGCCTGAACACAGACAGGGGAGGGACCTACGAGCAGTACTTC; CDR3aa: CASSLNTDRGGTYEQYF
j_gene: TRBJ1-5; v_gene: TRBV28; d_gene: .; abundance: .; CDR3nt: TGTGCCAGCAGTTTTTTGGGGGCTAGCAATCAGCCCCAGCATTTT; CDR3aa: CASSFLGASNQPQHF
j_gene: TRBJ2-7; v_gene: TRBV5-1; d_gene: TRBD1; abundance: .; CDR3nt: TGCGCCAGCAGCCCAAATCCGGGACAGGGAAACGAGCAGTACTTC; CDR3aa: CASSPNPGQGNEQYF
j_gene: TRBJ2-1; v_gene: TRBV11-2; d_gene: .; abundance: .; CDR3nt: TGTGCCAGCAGCCCCGGTGCGAGCTCCTACAATGAGCAGTTCTTC; CDR3aa: CASSPGASSYNEQFF
j_gene: TRBJ2-7; v_gene: TRBV28; d_gene: TRBD2; abundance: .; CDR3nt: TGTGCCAGCAGTTTACTAGCGGGGGTAAACGAGCAGTACTTC; CDR3aa: CASSLLAGVNEQYF
j_gene: TRBJ1-2; v_gene: TRBV6-1; d_gene: TRBD1; abundance: .; CDR3nt: TGTGCCAGCAGTGAAGAATTTGGGGACAGTCTACTCGACGGCTACACCTTC; CDR3aa: CASSEEFGDSLLDGYTF
j_gene: TRBJ2-1; v_gene: TRBV6-6; d_gene: TRBD2; abundance: few; CDR3nt: TGTGCCAGCAGGACTAGCGGGGGGAATTACAATGAGCAGTTCTTC; CDR3aa: CASRTSGGNYNEQFF
j_gene: TRBJ1-1; v_gene: TRBV29-1; d_gene: TRBD1; abundance: .; CDR3nt: TGCAGCGCCAGACAGGGGGAATACACTGAAGCTTTCTTT; CDR3aa: CSARQGEYTEAFF
j_gene: TRBJ1-1; v_gene: TRBV29-1; d_gene: .; abundance: .; CDR3nt: TGCAGCGTTGAACGTAGCTCTAAGAACACTGAAGCTTTCTTT; CDR3aa: CSVERSSKNTEAFF
j_gene: TRBJ2-7; v_gene: TRBV30; d_gene: .; abundance: .; CDR3nt: TGTGCCTGGAATAGCGGTGGTGAGAACGAGCAGTACTTC; CDR3aa: CAWNSGGENEQYF
j_gene: TRBJ2-3; v_gene: TRBV5-1; d_gene: TRBD2; abundance: once; CDR3nt: TGCGCCAGCAGCTTGGGGGTCGGGGGGAGCACAGATACGCAGTATTTT; CDR3aa: CASSLGVGGSTDTQYF
j_gene: TRBJ2-6; v_gene: TRBV30; d_gene: .; abundance: .; CDR3nt: TGTGCCTGGAACCCAACGGCTGGGGCCAACGTCCTGACTTTC; CDR3aa: CAWNPTAGANVLTF
j_gene: TRBJ1-6; v_gene: TRBV6-5; d_gene: .; abundance: .; CDR3nt: TGTGCCAGCAGTAACAGGTTTTCACCCCTCCACTTT; CDR3aa: CASSNRFSPLHF
j_gene: TRBJ1-4; v_gene: TRBV30; d_gene: .; abundance: .; CDR3nt: TGTGCCTGGAGTGCTCAGGGTGCAACTAATGAAAAACTGTTTTTT; CDR3aa: CAWSAQGATNEKLFF
j_gene: TRBJ2-7; v_gene: TRBV7-3; d_gene: TRBD1; abundance: .; CDR3nt: TGTGCCAGCAGCTCGACAGGGGGATACGAGCAGTACTTC; CDR3aa: CASSSTGGYEQYF
j_gene: TRBJ2-7; v_gene: TRBV18; d_gene: TRBD2; abundance: .; CDR3nt: TGTGCCAGCTCCCTTGGGGAGGGGTACGAGCAGTACTTC; CDR3aa: CASSLGEGYEQYF
j_gene: TRBJ2-5; v_gene: TRBV13; d_gene: TRBD2; abundance: .; CDR3nt: TGTGCCAGCAGCTTAGGAACCCCCCCCCTAGCGGGGGGGGAAGAGACCCAGTACTTC; CDR3aa: CASSLGTPPLAGGEETQYF
j_gene: TRBJ1-2; v_gene: TRBV6-5; d_gene: .; abundance: .; CDR3nt: TGTGCCAGCAGTTACTCACAGGGAGTAGGGGGCTACACCTTC; CDR3aa: CASSYSQGVGGYTF
j_gene: TRBJ2-5; v_gene: TRBV19; d_gene: .; abundance: .; CDR3nt: TGTGCCAGTAGTGGCGATACTAGTGGGGAAGAGACCCAGTACTTC; CDR3aa: CASSGDTSGEETQYF
j_gene: TRBJ2-5; v_gene: TRBV19; d_gene: .; abundance: .; CDR3nt: TGTGCCAGTAGTATAGGAGCACAATCCTCGGGGGAGACCCAGTACTTC; CDR3aa: CASSIGAQSSGETQYF
j_gene: TRBJ1-1; v_gene: TRBV29-1; d_gene: TRBD1; abundance: .; CDR3nt: TGCAGCGTCCGGACAGGGGGGAACACTGAAGCTTTCTTT; CDR3aa: CSVRTGGNTEAFF
j_gene: TRBJ2-5; v_gene: TRBV11-2; d_gene: .; abundance: .; CDR3nt: TGTGCCAGCAGCTCGACAAGGTTGGGAGAGACCCAGTACTTC; CDR3aa: CASSSTRLGETQYF
j_gene: TRBJ2-3; v_gene: TRBV2; d_gene: TRBD2; abundance: few; CDR3nt: TGTGCCAGCAGTGAATTGGGACTAGCGGGGAACACAGATACGCAGTATTTT; CDR3aa: CASSELGLAGNTDTQYF
j_gene: TRBJ2-5; v_gene: TRBV7-9; d_gene: TRBD2; abundance: .; CDR3nt: TGTGCCAGCAGCTTAGTATTAGTGCATAGCGGGGGGGCCGGAGAGACCCAGTACTTC; CDR3aa: CASSLVLVHSGGAGETQYF
j_gene: TRBJ1-2; v_gene: TRBV4-2; d_gene: .; abundance: .; CDR3nt: TGTGCCAGCAGCCCGATAACAGGTGCGGTCGATGGCTACACCTTC; CDR3aa: CASSPITGAVDGYTF
j_gene: TRBJ2-3; v_gene: TRBV7-2; d_gene: .; abundance: .; CDR3nt: TGTGCCTCCCAGAGGGAACCACCAGATACGCAGTATTTT; CDR3aa: CASQREPPDTQYF
j_gene: TRBJ2-5; v_gene: TRBV9; d_gene: TRBD2; abundance: .; CDR3nt: TGTGCCAGCAGCGTAGGTGGGGGGAGGGTTGGAGAGACCCAGTACTTC; CDR3aa: CASSVGGGRVGETQYF
j_gene: TRBJ2-1; v_gene: TRBV4-1; d_gene: .; abundance: .; CDR3nt: TGCGCCAGCAGCCTGATAGGGGGGGACAATGAGCAGTTCTTC; CDR3aa: CASSLIGGDNEQFF
j_gene: TRBJ2-7; v_gene: TRBV7-3; d_gene: TRBD1; abundance: .; CDR3nt: TGTGCCAGCAGCCAGGGACAGGGGGTGGGGTACGAGCAGTACTTC; CDR3aa: CASSQGQGVGYEQYF
j_gene: TRBJ2-1; v_gene: TRBV10-2; d_gene: .; abundance: .; CDR3nt: TGCGCCAGCAGCAGACAGTACCACAATGAGCAGTTCTTC; CDR3aa: CASSRQYHNEQFF
j_gene: TRBJ2-3; v_gene: TRBV6-1; d_gene: TRBD2; abundance: few; CDR3nt: TGTGCCAGCAGTGACCTTACTAGCGGCTACACAGATACGCAGTATTTT; CDR3aa: CASSDLTSGYTDTQYF
j_gene: TRBJ2-5; v_gene: TRBV4-3; d_gene: TRBD2; abundance: once; CDR3nt: TGCGCCAGCAGCCAAGGGATAGCGGGGGGTACCCAGTACTTC; CDR3aa: CASSQGIAGGTQYF
j_gene: TRBJ1-2; v_gene: TRBV2; d_gene: TRBD1; abundance: .; CDR3nt: TGTGCCAGCAGTGCCGACAGGGACTGGGGCTACACCTTC; CDR3aa: CASSADRDWGYTF
j_gene: TRBJ2-7; v_gene: TRBV5-4; d_gene: TRBD1; abundance: .; CDR3nt: TGTGCCAGCAGCTTCTTTTTCCGGGACAGGGTAGACTACGAGCAGTACTTC; CDR3aa: CASSFFFRDRVDYEQYF
j_gene: TRBJ2-7; v_gene: TRBV7-9; d_gene: .; abundance: .; CDR3nt: TGTGCCAGCAGGTCTGTGGCGGACGAGCAGTACTTC; CDR3aa: CASRSVADEQYF
j_gene: TRBJ2-6; v_gene: TRBV7-9; d_gene: TRBD1; abundance: .; CDR3nt: TGTGCCAGCAGCTCCGAGGGGGCACGGGGCTCTGGGGCCAACGTCCTGACTTTC; CDR3aa: CASSSEGARGSGANVLTF
j_gene: TRBJ2-3; v_gene: TRBV28; d_gene: TRBD2; abundance: few; CDR3nt: TGTGCCAGCAGTTTAGGGGGACTAGCGGACACAGATACGCAGTATTTT; CDR3aa: CASSLGGLADTDTQYF
j_gene: TRBJ1-1; v_gene: TRBV27; d_gene: .; abundance: .; CDR3nt: TGTGCCACCTCTTCGACAGCTATGAACACTGAAGCTTTCTTT; CDR3aa: CATSSTAMNTEAFF
j_gene: TRBJ2-1; v_gene: TRBV9; d_gene: TRBD1; abundance: few; CDR3nt: TGTGCCAGCAGCCAGGGGGCGGGGGAGCAGTTCTTC; CDR3aa: CASSQGAGEQFF
j_gene: TRBJ2-4; v_gene: TRBV15; d_gene: TRBD1; abundance: .; CDR3nt: TGTGCCACCAGCAGAGATCTTGATTATTGGGACAGGGCCAAAAACATTCAGTACTTC; CDR3aa: CATSRDLDYWDRAKNIQYF
j_gene: TRBJ1-2; v_gene: TRBV10-3; d_gene: .; abundance: .; CDR3nt: TGTGCCATCAGTGAGATAGTTCTCTATGGCTACACCTTC; CDR3aa: CAISEIVLYGYTF